This entry lists 24 T cell receptor beta chains sequenced from one sample in a study of shared clonotypes between healthy human individuals. Method: immunoSEQ multiplex PCR; TCRdb's copy keeps in-frame clones and lacks some. The sample gives some 1,600,000 clones, approximately 98% of which show up once; about 0.45% is in the top ten. Sequenced: naive CD4+ T cells sorted from blood. Regarding subset: CD45RA+ positively selected. The source is a man aged 25-45 years in good health.

This sequence joins TRBV5-1 and TRBJ1-1, with D maybe TRBD1 (5 bases). Germline assignment: CDR1 SGHRS and CDR2 YFSETQ. The V end was cut by 1 base, the J end by 1 base, with 8 bases between. CDR3 length: 14 amino acids. The CDR3 reads CASSLRGPNTEAFF. The CDR3 region has the DNA TGCGCCAGCAGCTTGAGGGGCCCGAACACTGAAGCTTTCTTT.

The chain carries TRBV6-1 and TRBJ2-2, with D hard to call. V was cut by 8 bases and J by 5 bases, with 9 bases left in between. Germline CDR1 is MNHNS and CDR2 is SASEGT. The CDR3 contains 12 residues. CDR3: CASSVVTGELFF. CDR3 nucleotides: TGTGCCAGCTCTGTGGTTACCGGGGAGCTGTTTTTT.

The gene calls are TRBV16 and TRBJ2-2; D is unclear. The germline gives CDR1 KGHSY, CDR2 FQNENV. Between the trimmed V and J ends, which lost 2 bases and 4 bases, there was a span of 5 bases. The CDR3 spans 13 residues. The CDR3 region has the DNA TGTGCCAGCAGCCAAAAAAGCACCGGGGAGCTGTTTTTT. It codes for CASSQKSTGELFF.

The CDR3 DNA sequence: TGCGCCAGCAGCCGGGAGACAGGGGCTGTCTCCTACAATGAGCAGTTCTTC. Translating gives CASSRETGAVSYNEQFF. V and J are TRBV5-1 and TRBJ2-1; 8 nucleotides align to TRBD1. The germline gives CDR1 SGHRS, CDR2 YFSETQ. Unmatched junction bases numbered 9, after V lost 4 bases and J lost 0 bases. CDR3 length equals 17 residues.

In the case of this clone: Other nucleotide sequences from this sample produce the same CDR3. This chain uses TRBV9 with TRBJ1-3; D is uncertain. V dropped 3 bases and J dropped 4 bases, with 11 bases sitting between them. There are 14 residues in the CDR3. Germline CDR1 SGDLS, CDR2 YYNGEE. The CDR3 is CASSGQVSGNTIYF. The CDR3 DNA sequence: TGTGCCAGCAGCGGTCAGGTTTCGGGAAACACCATATATTTT.

This clone was observed a single time. CDR3 loop: CASSIRPLADYEQYF. The CDR3 DNA reads TGCGCCAGCAGTATAAGACCTCTAGCGGACTACGAGCAGTACTTC. The rearrangement links TRBV10-2 to TRBJ2-7, with 7 bases matching TRBD2. The germline V gene encodes CDR1 WSHSY and CDR2 SAAADI. The ends lost 5 bases at V and 3 bases at J; junction bases unmatched: 10. The CDR3 contains 15 residues.

V and J are TRBV5-1 and TRBJ2-5, with D maybe TRBD1 (5 bases). The CDR3 consists of 16 residues. CDR1 and CDR2 from the germline V gene are SGHRS and YFSETQ. Trimming stripped 2 bases from V and 4 bases from J, with 18 bases between. In DNA form, the CDR3 reads TGCGCCAGCAGCTTTGGCAGGGATTGGAAAGGAGAGACCCAGTACTTC. It codes for CASSFGRDWKGETQYF.

The V gene is TRBV5-6, the J gene TRBJ2-7; weak D call: TRBD2 (6 bases). V was cut by 4 bases and J by 4 bases, with 21 bases left in between. The CDR3 sequence is 16 residues long. Germline-derived CDR1 and CDR2 are SGHDT and YYEEEE. This CDR3 reads CASSPPSTGVLYEQYF. As DNA, the CDR3 is TGTGCCAGCAGCCCCCCTTCAACGGGAGTTCTATACGAGCAGTACTTC. The full variable domain, with the rest looked up from reference TRBV5-6 and TRBJ2-7, is DAGVTQSPTHLIKTRGQQVTLRCSPKSGHDTVSWYQQALGQGPQFIFQYYEEEERQRGNFPDRFSGHQFPNYSSELNVNALLLGDSALYLCASSPPSTGVLYEQYFGPGTRLTVT.

On this clone: Other DNA sequences in this sample translate to the same CDR3. The CDR3 DNA is TGTGCCAGCAGCTTGGGCGCAGATACGCAGTATTTT. This translates into CASSLGADTQYF. V usage is TRBV7-8 and J usage is TRBJ2-3; D gene uncertain. Germline V lookup: CDR1 SGHVS, CDR2 FQNEAQ. Trimming pared 3 bases from V and 4 bases from J, leaving 5 bases between. The CDR3 loop spans 12 amino acids.

The genes are TRBV5-1 and TRBJ2-3; weak D call: TRBD1 (6 bases). From germline, CDR1 is SGHRS and CDR2 YFSETQ. Trimming removed 3 bases at V and 6 bases at J, with 11 bases between. The CDR3 runs to 13 residues. The CDR3 bases are TGCGCCAGCAGCTCAGGGGATTTGGATACGCAGTATTTT. Protein product: CASSSGDLDTQYF.

The chain is built from TRBV29-1 and TRBJ2-7, with TRBD1 matching over 7 bases. The CDR3 is made up of 12 amino acids. Trimming removed 1 base from V and 7 bases from J; junction bases left unmatched: 4. Germline-derived CDR1 and CDR2 are SQVTM and ANQGSEA. CDR3: CSVEVTGEEQYF. CDR3 coding DNA: TGCAGCGTTGAAGTAACAGGGGAGGAGCAGTACTTC.

The genes are TRBV28 and TRBJ1-2; D is unresolved. Germline CDR1 MDHEN, CDR2 SYDVKM. The CDR3 extends over 14 amino acids. Trimming left V 2 bases short and J 4 bases short, with 11 bases between. Written as DNA, the CDR3 is TGTGCCAGCAGTTTAAGTTCGACGGTCTATGGCTACACCTTC. Encoded protein: CASSLSSTVYGYTF.

The chain employs TRBV7-2 and TRBJ1-4; D might be TRBD1 (6 bases). The CDR3 sequence is 14 residues long. Between the trimmed V and J ends, which lost 5 bases and 3 bases, there was a span of 10 bases. Germline CDR1 is SGHTA and CDR2 is FQGNSA. The CDR3 DNA follows: TGTGCCAGCAGCAACAGGGTTTCTAATGAAAAACTGTTTTTT. This encodes CASSNRVSNEKLFF.

This sequence joins TRBV7-9 and TRBJ2-5; 12 positions agree with TRBD1. V was clipped by 5 bases and J by 5 bases; unmatched bases: 6. CDR3 length: 15 amino acids. The germline CDR1 and CDR2 sequences are SEHNR and FQNEAQ (reference sequence). CDR3 sequence: CASSAWDRGQETQYF. The CDR3 DNA is TGTGCCAGCAGCGCATGGGACAGGGGGCAGGAGACCCAGTACTTC.

This chain links TRBV6-5 with TRBJ2-5; TRBD2 matches 8 bases. Germline V lookup: CDR1 MNHEY, CDR2 SVGAGI. J gave up 5 bases and V 2 bases, and 10 bases lay outside the gene matches. The CDR3 is made up of 16 amino acids. The DNA of the CDR3 is TGTGCCAGCAGTTACACGCCGGGACTAGTTCTGGAGACCCAGTACTTC. It translates to CASSYTPGLVLETQYF.

This chain connects TRBV20-1 to TRBJ1-1; no reliable D call. The CDR3 totals 11 residues. The germline V and J ends were trimmed by 1 base and 8 bases, with 8 bases remaining between them. The germline V gene encodes CDR1 DFQATT and CDR2 SNEGSKA (reference sequence). The chain's CDR3 is CSARASVEAFF. The CDR3, as DNA: TGCAGTGCTAGAGCCTCAGTAGAAGCTTTCTTT.

The rearrangement uses TRBV6-4 and TRBJ2-3, with D perhaps being TRBD1 or TRBD2 (6 bases each). This CDR3 has 14 amino acids. Germline assignment: CDR1 MRHNA and CDR2 SNTAGT. V was clipped by 5 bases and J by 0 bases, with 9 bases between them. The CDR3 loop reads CASSRGLSTDTQYF. CDR3 sequence (DNA): TGTGCCAGCAGTCGGGGGCTGAGCACAGATACGCAGTATTTT.

The chain has TRBV15 and TRBJ2-7; 10 bases are shared with TRBD1. Per the germline V gene, CDR1 is LNHNV and CDR2 is YYDKDF (reference sequence). The CDR3 sequence is 15 residues long. J lost 3 bases, V lost 2 bases, and 4 bases had no gene match. CDR3 nucleotides: TGTGCCACCAGCAGAAGACAGGGGGCAGACTACGAGCAGTACTTC. The encoded protein is CATSRRQGADYEQYF.

The genes are TRBV2 and TRBJ1-2; 7 bases match TRBD1. Losses at the gene ends were 5 bases for V and 0 bases for J; bases not matched to a gene: 9. This CDR3 spans 16 amino acids. Per germline, CDR1 SNHLY and CDR2 FYNNEI. In DNA form, the CDR3 reads TGTGCCAGCAGTTCACAGGACAGGCCAGCTAACTATGGCTACACCTTC. This sequence encodes CASSSQDRPANYGYTF. Drawing the rest from reference TRBV2 and TRBJ1-2, the complete variable domain is EPEVTQTPSHQVTQMGQEVILRCVPISNHLYFYWYRQILGQKVEFLVSFYNNEISEKSEIFDDQFSVERPDGSNFTLKIRSTKLEDSAMYFCASSSQDRPANYGYTFGSGTRLTVV.

Remarks on this clone: Other DNA sequences within the sample encode an identical CDR3. The V call is TRBV6-5, the J call TRBJ2-7; D is ambiguous. V lost 6 bases and J 3 bases, leaving 12 bases between the germline ends. Per the germline V gene, CDR1 is MNHEY and CDR2 is SVGAGI. The CDR3 length is 13 residues. The CDR3 bases are TGTGCCAGCAGCAATGGCGGATTCTACGAGCAGTACTTC. It codes for CASSNGGFYEQYF.

V and J are TRBV5-6 and TRBJ2-1; 7 bases agree with TRBD2. With 2 bases clipped from V and 2 bases from J, the junction kept 10 bases outside the gene matches. Germline V gives CDR1 SGHDT, CDR2 YYEEEE. CDR3 length: 17 residues. The CDR3 sequence: CASSFGIGGSPYNEQFF. The CDR3, as DNA: TGTGCCAGCAGCTTTGGGATCGGCGGGAGCCCCTACAATGAGCAGTTCTTC.

The chain combines TRBV4-1 with TRBJ2-1; 11 positions agree with TRBD2. Germline values: CDR1 MGHRA, CDR2 YSYEKL. The trim removed 0 bases at V and 2 bases at J, leaving 6 bases unmatched. This CDR3 contains 18 residues. The CDR3 here is CASSQESLLAGAYNEQFF. CDR3 DNA sequence: TGCGCCAGCAGCCAAGAGAGTCTACTAGCGGGAGCCTACAATGAGCAGTTCTTC.

This chain uses TRBV15 with TRBJ2-6; D not resolved. This CDR3 is 14 amino acids long. Germline values: CDR1 LNHNV, CDR2 YYDKDF (reference sequence). V was pared by 3 bases and J by 1 base, with 4 bases between. The CDR3 nucleotides read TGTGCCACCAGCAGGGGGTCTGGGGCCAACGTCCTGACTTTC. Translated: CATSRGSGANVLTF. The entire variable domain, with the rest obtained from reference TRBV15 and TRBJ2-6, is as follows: DAMVIQNPRYQVTQFGKPVTLSCSQTLNHNVMYWYQQKSSQAPKLLFHYYDKDFNNEADTPDNFQSRRPNTSFCFLDIRSPGLGDTAMYLCATSRGSGANVLTFGAGSRLTVL.

The chain couples TRBV4-3 to TRBJ1-2; TRBD1 matches at 8 bases. J was trimmed by 4 bases and V by 0 bases; bases with no gene match: 1. This CDR3 has 14 residues. The germline V gene encodes CDR1 LGHNA and CDR2 YSLEER. CDR3 loop: CASSQDGTGYGYTF. The CDR3 bases are TGCGCCAGCAGCCAAGACGGGACAGGCTATGGCTACACCTTC.